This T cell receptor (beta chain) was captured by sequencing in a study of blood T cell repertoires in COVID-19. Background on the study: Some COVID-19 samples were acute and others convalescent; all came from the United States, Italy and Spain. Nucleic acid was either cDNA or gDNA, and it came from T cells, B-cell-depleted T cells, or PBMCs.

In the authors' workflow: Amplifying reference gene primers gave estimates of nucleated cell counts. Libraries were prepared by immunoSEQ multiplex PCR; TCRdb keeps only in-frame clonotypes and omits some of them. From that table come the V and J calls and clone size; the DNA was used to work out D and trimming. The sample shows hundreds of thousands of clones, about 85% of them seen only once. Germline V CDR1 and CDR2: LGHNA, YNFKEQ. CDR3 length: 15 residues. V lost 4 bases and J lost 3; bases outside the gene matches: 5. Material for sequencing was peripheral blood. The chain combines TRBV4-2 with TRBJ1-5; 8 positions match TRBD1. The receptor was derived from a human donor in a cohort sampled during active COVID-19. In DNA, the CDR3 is TGTGCCAGCAGCCGGTACAGGGGGACCAATCAGCCCCAGCATTTT. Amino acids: CASSRYRGTNQPQHF.